This TCR beta chain was observed in a study of blood T cell repertoires in COVID-19. Original processing notes: Scientists estimated how many nucleated cells there were by amplifying reference gene primers. Some clones are missing from TCRdb's copy, which holds only in-frame ones; the method was immunoSEQ multiplex PCR. That table supplies the V and J calls and clone size; D and trimming were determined from the DNA. The table lists roughly 84,000 clones, approximately 78% of them singletons. V was pared by 4 bases and J by 2 bases, with 10 bases of the junction left unmatched. This CDR3 contains 17 residues. Germline V CDR1 and CDR2: SGDLS, YYNGEE.

This receptor was taken from a man in his sixties with COVID-19, enrolled during active disease. The chain uses TRBV9 and TRBJ2-1, with 9 nucleotides matching TRBD2. The sequencing input was peripheral blood. The chain's CDR3 is CASSSSALAGAYNEQFF. DNA of the CDR3: TGTGCCAGCAGCTCCTCCGCGTTAGCGGGAGCCTACAATGAGCAGTTCTTC.